The rows below give T cell receptor beta chains drawn from one sample of a study of cytomegalovirus exposure and HLA in healthy donors. Using immunoSEQ multiplex PCR, the repertoire was profiled, and TCRdb retains in-frame clones only, with some absent. The sample shows 120,000 to 150,000 clones, over 60% of them seen only once. Sample: PBMCs. These receptors originate from a man aged 40-49 years in good health and CMV-seropositive. CDR3s include the opening cysteine and the closing phenylalanine or tryptophan.

J: TRBJ2-5
length: 15
V: TRBV2
CDR3: CASSEALWSQETQYF

J: TRBJ2-1
length: 14
V: TRBV2
CDR3: CASQRLSSYNEQFF

J: TRBJ2-3
length: 16
V: TRBV4-2
CDR3: CASSQAGTSYADTQYF

J: TRBJ2-7
length: 14
V: TRBV28
CDR3: CASNGVQRTYEQYF

J: TRBJ2-3
length: 14
V: TRBV12-5
CDR3: CASGLSSGGLKQYF

J: TRBJ2-2
length: 15
V: TRBV6-4
CDR3: CASSAQTSNTGELFF

J: TRBJ2-1
length: 15
V: TRBV5-4
CDR3: CASMVGGNRYNEQFF

J: TRBJ2-3
length: 11
V: TRBV29-1
CDR3: CSATNFDTQYF

J: TRBJ1-2
length: 13
V: TRBV29-1
CDR3: CSIEGQGTDGYTF

J: TRBJ2-4
length: 11
V: TRBV6-5
CDR3: CASSYANIQYF

J: TRBJ2-1
length: 16
V: TRBV5-1
CDR3: CASSRSGSESYNEQFF

J: TRBJ2-7
length: 14
V: TRBV30
CDR3: CAWSVPSGSDEQYF

J: TRBJ1-2
length: 14
V: TRBV6-1
CDR3: CASSGGAEGWGYTF

J: TRBJ2-2
length: 15
V: TRBV5-5
CDR3: CASRRGGGNTGELFF

J: TRBJ1-1
length: 14
V: TRBV6-5
CDR3: CASSYEGARTEAFF

J: TRBJ1-4
length: 16
V: TRBV6-5
CDR3: CASSYNSGGRGEKLFF

J: TRBJ1-6
length: 16
V: TRBV7-9
CDR3: CASSSGQGFYNSPLHF

J: TRBJ1-6
length: 14
V: TRBV4-3
CDR3: CASSPEGQGSPLHF

J: TRBJ2-3
length: 16
V: TRBV9
CDR3: CASSAETGPSTDTQYF

J: TRBJ1-2
length: 14
V: TRBV19
CDR3: CATSWTGASYGYTF

J: TRBJ1-1
length: 11
V: TRBV6-1
CDR3: CASSVGTEAFF

J: TRBJ2-3
length: 15
V: TRBV7-6
CDR3: CASSLGAGTRDTQYF

J: TRBJ1-1
length: 15
V: TRBV4-3
CDR3: CASSQAPGGGTEAFF

J: TRBJ1-5
length: 17
V: TRBV7-9
CDR3: CASSHGEVGPGNQPQHF

J: TRBJ1-2
length: 11
V: TRBV28
CDR3: CAIGQEYGYTF

J: TRBJ2-7
length: 14
V: TRBV25-1
CDR3: CASSEYNSLGEQYF

J: TRBJ2-3
length: 15
V: TRBV4-1
CDR3: CASSQGTGDTDTQYF

J: TRBJ1-2
length: 11
V: TRBV10-3
CDR3: CAISTGYGYTF

J: TRBJ2-5
length: 15
V: TRBV11-3
CDR3: CASSLGQGKPETQYF

J: TRBJ2-3
length: 14
V: TRBV7-3
CDR3: CASSFSGSTDTQYF

J: TRBJ1-2
length: 15
V: TRBV5-1
CDR3: CASSSGQGVYYGYTF

J: TRBJ1-1
length: 16
V: TRBV13
CDR3: CASSRRDSLAVAEAFF

J: TRBJ2-2
length: 17
V: TRBV5-1
CDR3: CASSTRGSGRASGELFF

J: TRBJ1-2
length: 16
V: TRBV7-8
CDR3: CASSGPWGGSEDGYTF

J: TRBJ1-2
length: 12
V: TRBV27
CDR3: CATGDSNYGYTF

J: TRBJ1-1
length: 14
V: TRBV11-2
CDR3: CASSRTQRNTEAFF

J: TRBJ1-1
length: 16
V: TRBV19
CDR3: CASSRETRAPNTEAFF

J: TRBJ2-7
length: 17
V: TRBV7-2
CDR3: CASSLGGTSGRAHEQYF

J: TRBJ1-1
length: 15
V: TRBV6-5
CDR3: CASSPIVRGGTEAFF

J: TRBJ2-7
length: 14
V: TRBV4-2
CDR3: CASSQEPSGYEQYF

J: TRBJ2-6
length: 15
V: TRBV11-2
CDR3: CASSRQGPGANVLTF